Presented here are 16 T cell receptor beta chains from one specimen sequenced in a study of cytomegalovirus exposure and HLA in healthy donors (TCRdb year 2017). The protocol used for the library was the immunoSEQ multiplex PCR assay. TCRdb's version of the immuneACCESS table is confined to in-frame rearrangements and falls short of the full clone set. An unresolved V gene accounts for under half of the shortfall where checked; the remainder is of unknown origin. Present in this sample are about 89,000 clones, approximately 88% of which were seen just once. The ten largest clones capture roughly an eighth of the sample. Sequences were obtained from PBMCs. These receptors originate from a woman aged 18-29 years in good health and CMV-seropositive.

The chain carries TRBV7-9 and TRBJ2-2, with a possible D match to TRBD1 (6 bases). Germline loops: CDR1 SEHNR, CDR2 FQNEAQ (reference sequence). Trimming took 4 bases from V and 6 from J, leaving 21 bases between them. CDR3 size: 17 residues. The CDR3 DNA follows: TGTGCCAGCAGCTCCCACTACATAACAGGGTCCCCCGGGGAGCTGTTTTTT. Translated, it gives CASSSHYITGSPGELFF.

This clone has just a few counts. V and J are TRBV6-5 and TRBJ1-1; D is uncertain. This CDR3 is 12 amino acids long. Trimming removed 5 bases from V and 11 bases from J, with 15 bases in between. Germline V lookup: CDR1 MNHEY, CDR2 SVGAGI. The CDR3 sequence is CASSHRQETAFF. The CDR3 DNA follows: TGTGCCAGCAGTCACCGCCAGGAAACGGCTTTCTTT.

V usage is TRBV4-1 and J usage is TRBJ2-7; TRBD1 might be the D (5 bases). Germline CDR1 MGHRA, CDR2 YSYEKL. The CDR3 is made up of 13 amino acids. The V and J ends lost 0 bases and 3 bases respectively, with 6 bases between them. Here the CDR3 reads CASSQEDSYEQYF. CDR3 nucleotides: TGCGCCAGCAGCCAAGAAGACAGCTACGAGCAGTACTTC.

The rearrangement uses TRBV9 and TRBJ2-1, with 8 bases aligning to TRBD2. The CDR3 totals 16 residues. The germline V gene has CDR1 SGDLS and CDR2 YYNGEE. V was clipped by 0 bases and J by 8 bases; unmatched bases: 10. CDR3 bases: TGTGCCAGCAGCGTAGCCGGGGGGGAGCCGTTCTATGAGCAGTTCTTC. Its translation is CASSVAGGEPFYEQFF.

CDR3 sequence: CASSKAGTATTYEQYF. CDR3 nucleotide sequence: TGTGCCAGTTCGAAGGCCGGGACAGCGACGACCTACGAGCAGTACTTC. The chain carries TRBV19 and TRBJ2-7; 7 nucleotides agree with TRBD1. Losses at the gene ends were 8 bases for V and 2 bases for J; bases not matched to a gene: 15. Germline V CDR1 and CDR2: LNHDA, SQIVND (reference sequence). The length of the CDR3 is 16 residues. Full variable domain (missing parts from reference TRBV19 and TRBJ2-7): DGGITQSPKYLFRKEGQNVTLSCEQNLNHDAMYWYRQDPGQGLRLIYYSQIVNDFQKGDIAEGYSVSREKKESFPLTVTSAQKNPTAFYLCASSKAGTATTYEQYFGPGTRLTVT.

J is TRBJ1-6 and V is TRBV28; 8 bases are shared with TRBD1. The J segment lost 7 bases and the V segment lost 7 bases, leaving 9 bases of the junction unmatched. Germline V CDR1 and CDR2: MDHEN, SYDVKM. The CDR3 spans 15 residues. CDR3 loop: CASTPTGAINSPLHF. The CDR3, as DNA: TGTGCCAGCACCCCGACAGGGGCGATCAATTCACCCCTCCACTTT.

This chain uses TRBV7-2 with TRBJ2-1; D is perhaps TRBD2 (7 bases). Trimming removed 5 bases at V and 7 bases at J, with 18 bases between. Germline values: CDR1 SGHTA, CDR2 FQGNSA. The CDR3 runs 15 residues. CDR3 loop: CASSPPRGGQNEQFF. Written as DNA, the CDR3 is TGTGCCAGCAGCCCCCCGAGGGGGGGCCAAAATGAGCAGTTCTTC.

The chain links TRBV25-1 to TRBJ2-1; weak D call: TRBD1 (6 bases). The germline gives CDR1 MGHDK, CDR2 SYGVNS. The CDR3 loop spans 15 amino acids. V gave up 5 bases and J gave up 9 bases, with 20 bases separating them. CDR3 coding DNA: TGTGCCAGCAGTTTGGTCACTGCAGGGGCGCGTGAGCAGTTCTTC. Translated, it gives CASSLVTAGAREQFF.

This rearrangement joins TRBV6-6 to TRBJ2-1; D unclear. The CDR3 has 15 amino acids. CDR1 is MNHNY, CDR2 SVGAGI, per germline (reference sequence). The V gene lost 4 bases and the J gene lost 4 bases, with 14 bases spanning the gap. CDR3 sequence: CASSSAGGLYNEQFF. The DNA of the CDR3 is TGTGCCAGCAGTTCCGCCGGCGGTCTATACAATGAGCAGTTCTTC.

The chain joins TRBV21-1 to TRBJ2-3; TRBD2 is the table's D call and was not checked against the DNA. TRBV21-1 is classified as a pseudogene. CDR3 length equals 17 residues. In nucleotides, the CDR3 is TGTGCCAGCAGCAAGGGTGTCACTACCAACCACACAGATACGCAGTATTTT. It codes for CASSKGVTTNHTDTQYF.

V is TRBV19 and J is TRBJ2-7; D might be TRBD1 (6 bases). V was trimmed by 4 bases and J by 0 bases, leaving 7 bases between them. CDR1 is LNHDA, CDR2 SQIVND, per germline (reference sequence). This CDR3 is built from 13 residues. CDR3 in DNA: TGTGCCAGTAGTAAGGACAGCTCCTACGAGCAGTACTTC. Amino acids: CASSKDSSYEQYF.

The V call is TRBV25-1, the J call TRBJ2-7, with 7 bases aligning to TRBD1. CDR1 MGHDK and CDR2 SYGVNS come from the germline V gene. V shed 5 bases, J shed 3 bases, and the junction held 13 bases outside the gene matches. This CDR3 has 16 amino acids. The CDR3 spells CASSPGTAPKSYEQYF. The DNA of the CDR3 is TGTGCCAGCAGTCCCGGGACAGCGCCAAAGAGCTACGAGCAGTACTTC.

This rearrangement joins TRBV15 to TRBJ2-7; D is perhaps TRBD2 (9 bases). The germline V gene encodes CDR1 LNHNV and CDR2 YYDKDF (reference sequence). The V gene lost 8 bases and the J gene lost 6 bases, with 23 bases spanning the gap. CDR3 length: 15 residues. The CDR3 reads CATSSGDRRFGEQYF. CDR3 DNA sequence: TGTGCCACCTCTAGCGGGGACAGGAGGTTCGGCGAGCAGTACTTC.

This clone has a handful of counts. Other DNA sequences in the same sample also yield this CDR3. This chain connects TRBV30 to TRBJ1-5; D remains ambiguous. Germline V gene data show CDR1 as GTSNPN and CDR2 as SVGIG (reference sequence). V was cut by 2 bases and J by 4 bases, with 6 bases left in between. The CDR3 runs 12 residues. For the CDR3, the DNA is TGTGCCTGGAGTAGCGGAAATCAGCCCCAGCATTTT. This translates into CAWSSGNQPQHF.

The rearrangement uses TRBV7-8 and TRBJ2-2; D ambiguous. Germline V gives CDR1 SGHVS, CDR2 FQNEAQ. Trimming stripped 0 bases from V and 9 bases from J, with 14 bases between. CDR3 length: 15 residues. The CDR3 sequence is CASSLAAATARELFF. CDR3 bases: TGTGCCAGCAGCTTAGCGGCGGCCACCGCCCGGGAGCTGTTTTTT.

CDR3 in DNA: TGTGCCAGCAGTCCGTTGAGCGGTACGCAGTATTTT. Translated: CASSPLSGTQYF. The chain links TRBV2 to TRBJ2-3, with D perhaps matching TRBD2 (5 bases). This CDR3 has 12 amino acids. In germline, CDR1 is SNHLY, CDR2 FYNNEI. V lost 5 bases to trimming and J lost 8 bases, with 11 bases between them.